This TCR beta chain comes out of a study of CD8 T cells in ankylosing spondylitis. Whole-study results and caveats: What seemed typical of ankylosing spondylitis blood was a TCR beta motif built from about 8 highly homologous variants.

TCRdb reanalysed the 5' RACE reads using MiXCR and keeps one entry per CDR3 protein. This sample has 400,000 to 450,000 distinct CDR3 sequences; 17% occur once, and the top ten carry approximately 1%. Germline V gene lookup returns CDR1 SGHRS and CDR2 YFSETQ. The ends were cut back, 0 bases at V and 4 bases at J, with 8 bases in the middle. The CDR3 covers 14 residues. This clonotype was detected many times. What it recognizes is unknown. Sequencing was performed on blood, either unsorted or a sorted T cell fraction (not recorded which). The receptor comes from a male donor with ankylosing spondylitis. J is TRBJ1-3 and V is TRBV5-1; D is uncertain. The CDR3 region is CASSLGSAGNTIYF. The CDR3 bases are TGCGCCAGCAGCTTGGGGTCGGCCGGAAACACCATATATTTT.